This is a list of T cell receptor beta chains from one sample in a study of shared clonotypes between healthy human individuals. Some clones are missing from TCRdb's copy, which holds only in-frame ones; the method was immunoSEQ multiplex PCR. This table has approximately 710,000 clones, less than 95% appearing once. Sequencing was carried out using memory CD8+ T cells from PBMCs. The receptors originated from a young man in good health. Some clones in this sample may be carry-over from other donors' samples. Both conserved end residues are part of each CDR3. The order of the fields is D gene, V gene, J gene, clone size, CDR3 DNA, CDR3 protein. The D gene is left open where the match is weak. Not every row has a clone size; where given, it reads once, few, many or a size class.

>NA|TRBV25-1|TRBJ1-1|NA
TGTGCCAGCAGTAAACCAGGGAGTCGAGCTTTCTTT
CASSKPGSRAFF
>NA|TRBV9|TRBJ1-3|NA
TGTGCCAGCAGCGTAGAAGACAGTGGAAACACCATATATTTT
CASSVEDSGNTIYF
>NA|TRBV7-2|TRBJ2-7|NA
TGTGCCAGCAGCTCCCGCTCCTACGAGCAGTACTTC
CASSSRSYEQYF
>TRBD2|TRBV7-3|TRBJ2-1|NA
TGTGCCAGCAGCCAGGGACTAGCGGGAGTGAATGAGCAGTTCTTC
CASSQGLAGVNEQFF
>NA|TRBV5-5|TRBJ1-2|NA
TGTGCCAGCAGCCCCGAGTGGGGGGGAAACTATGGCTACACCTTC
CASSPEWGGNYGYTF
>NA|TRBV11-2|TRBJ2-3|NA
TGTGCCAGCAGCTTATGGAGGGGGGGGACAGATACGCAGTATTTT
CASSLWRGGTDTQYF
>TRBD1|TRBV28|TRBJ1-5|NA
TGTGCCAGCAGTCCGCCCCACAGGGGACCCGTCCGCAATCAGCCCCAGCATTTT
CASSPPHRGPVRNQPQHF
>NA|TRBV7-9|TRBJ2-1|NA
TGTGCCAGCAGCCACCTCCAGCCCTACAATGAGCAGTTCTTC
CASSHLQPYNEQFF
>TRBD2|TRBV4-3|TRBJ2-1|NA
TGCGCCAGCAGCCAAGTTATCCCCGCAATTGGGATAGCGGGAGGTCACAATGAGCAGTTCTTC
CASSQVIPAIGIAGGHNEQFF
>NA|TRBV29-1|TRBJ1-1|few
TGCAGCGTTGTTCTGACTGAAGCTTTCTTT
CSVVLTEAFF
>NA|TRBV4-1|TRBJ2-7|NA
TGCGCCAGCAGCCAAGCTTCGGGCAGGGGGGCTTGGGAGCAGTACTTC
CASSQASGRGAWEQYF
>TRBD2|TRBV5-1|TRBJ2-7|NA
TGCGCCAGCAGGGCGGGAGGGCCCTACGAGCAGTACTTC
CASRAGGPYEQYF
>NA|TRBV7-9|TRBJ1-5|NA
TGTGCCAGCAGCTTAGGGAGTCAGCCCCAGCATTTT
CASSLGSQPQHF
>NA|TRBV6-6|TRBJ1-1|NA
TGTGCCAGCAGTTATCTCCTTAACACTGAAGCTTTCTTT
CASSYLLNTEAFF
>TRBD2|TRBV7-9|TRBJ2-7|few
TGTGCCAGCAGCCAGTCAGCGGGAGACACCTACGAGCAGTACTTC
CASSQSAGDTYEQYF